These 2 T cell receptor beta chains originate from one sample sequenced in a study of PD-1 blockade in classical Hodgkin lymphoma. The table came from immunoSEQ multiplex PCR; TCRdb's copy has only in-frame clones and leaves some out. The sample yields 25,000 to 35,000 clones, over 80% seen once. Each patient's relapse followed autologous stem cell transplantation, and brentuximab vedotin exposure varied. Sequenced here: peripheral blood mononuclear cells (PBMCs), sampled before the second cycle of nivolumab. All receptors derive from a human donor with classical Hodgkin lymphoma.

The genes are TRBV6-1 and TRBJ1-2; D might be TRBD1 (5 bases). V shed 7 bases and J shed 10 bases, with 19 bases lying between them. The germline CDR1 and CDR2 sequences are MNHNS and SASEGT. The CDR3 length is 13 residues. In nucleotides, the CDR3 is TGTGCCAGCACCTGGGGGAGCACACGTATCTACACCTTC. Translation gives CASTWGSTRIYTF.

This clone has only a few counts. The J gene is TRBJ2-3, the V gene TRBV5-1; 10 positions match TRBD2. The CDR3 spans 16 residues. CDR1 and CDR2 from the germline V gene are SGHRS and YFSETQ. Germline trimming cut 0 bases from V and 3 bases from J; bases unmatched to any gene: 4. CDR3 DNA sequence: TGCGCCAGCAGCTTGGGGATAGCGGGAGGTACAGATACGCAGTATTTT. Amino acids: CASSLGIAGGTDTQYF.